The 14 T cell receptor beta chains listed next were all sequenced from one sample in a study of shared T cell receptors in the human thymus. TCRdb keeps only in-frame clones here, not all; method: immunoSEQ multiplex PCR. The profile covers hundreds of thousands of clones, with more than 75% appearing a single time and under 0.01% taken by the ten largest. This same sample was also part of a study on human thymus T cells.

Sample: thymocytes. Source of these receptors: a boy younger than two with a congenital heart defect.

The chain links TRBV6-4 to TRBJ2-3; 9 bases map to TRBD2. This CDR3 has 16 residues. Trimming at V came to 2 bases and at J to 4 bases, leaving 7 bases not matched to a gene. Germline CDR1 is MRHNA and CDR2 is SNTAGT. The CDR3 region has the DNA TGTGCCAGCAGTGACAGGCGGGGGGGCCGGTCAGATACGCAGTATTTT. Its protein product is CASSDRRGGRSDTQYF.

The chain joins TRBV10-1 to TRBJ2-7; 8 bases match TRBD2. Germline V gives CDR1 WNHNN, CDR2 SYGVQD (reference sequence). The CDR3 totals 14 residues. The trim removed 5 bases at V and 4 bases at J, leaving 7 bases unmatched. This CDR3 is CASSSSREGYEQYF. The DNA of the CDR3 is TGCGCCAGCAGTTCATCACGGGAGGGTTACGAGCAGTACTTC.

This clone came up a few times. This chain joins TRBV5-5 and TRBJ2-1; D perhaps matches TRBD2 (7 bases). Trimming cost V 4 bases and J 4 bases, with 24 bases left between them. The CDR3 sequence is 18 residues long. From germline, CDR1 is SGHKS and CDR2 YYEKEE (reference sequence). DNA of the CDR3: TGTGCCAGCAGCCCGGGGAGCACCGGGGGGCGTTCGTACAATGAGCAGTTCTTC. Its translation: CASSPGSTGGRSYNEQFF.

This rearrangement joins TRBV2 to TRBJ1-2, with 11 bases that match TRBD1. Trimming removed 4 bases from V and 8 bases from J; junction bases left unmatched: 6. Germline V CDR1 and CDR2: SNHLY, FYNNEI. CDR3 length: 14 amino acids. CDR3 nucleotides: TGTGCCAGCAGTGGACCGGACAGGGGGCACGGCTACACCTTC. It encodes CASSGPDRGHGYTF.

This chain joins TRBV30 and TRBJ2-7, with D possibly matching TRBD2 (7 bases). The CDR3 totals 11 residues. Trimming took off 8 bases at V and 4 bases at J, with 12 bases between the two ends. Germline V gene data show CDR1 as GTSNPN and CDR2 as SVGIG (reference sequence). Here the CDR3 DNA reads TGTGCCCACGGGGGGCTTTACGAGCAGTACTTC. Protein: CAHGGLYEQYF.

With respect to this clone: At one boundary the junction diverges from the germline segment, which might be a read error. This chain joins TRBV4-3 and TRBJ2-7, with D tentatively TRBD1 (6 bases). The length of the CDR3 is 13 residues. The germline V gene has CDR1 LGHNA and CDR2 YSLEER. CDR3 amino acids: CASSLLSAGTKVF. CDR3 in DNA: TGCGCCAGCAGCCTCCTTTCAGCCGGGACAAAGGTCTTC.

This rearrangement joins TRBV9 to TRBJ2-3; TRBD2 might be the D (6 bases). This CDR3 comprises 14 residues. The V gene lost 1 base and the J gene lost 2 bases, with 8 bases spanning the gap. Per the germline V gene, CDR1 is SGDLS and CDR2 is YYNGEE. The DNA for the CDR3 is TGTGCCAGCAGCGTAAGGGAGGTCACAGATACGCAGTATTTT. Amino acids: CASSVREVTDTQYF. Variable domain in full (rest from reference TRBV9 and TRBJ2-3): DSGVTQTPKHLITATGQRVTLRCSPRSGDLSVYWYQQSLDQGLQFLIQYYNGEERAKGNILERFSAQQFPDLHSELNLSSLELGDSALYFCASSVREVTDTQYFGPGTRLTVL.

The chain links TRBV5-6 to TRBJ1-2; maybe TRBD1 (6 bases). This CDR3 contains 18 residues. Germline values: CDR1 SGHDT, CDR2 YYEEEE. Trimming left V 4 bases short and J 3 bases short, with 25 bases between. CDR3 coding DNA: TGTGCCAGCAGCGTGGGGGCCAGGGACACGACCCCGTACTATGGCTACACCTTC. Translating it yields CASSVGARDTTPYYGYTF.

The chain employs TRBV5-6 and TRBJ2-5, with 7 bases fitting TRBD1. V lost 4 bases to trimming and J lost 7 bases; unmatched junction nucleotides: 13. Germline V gives CDR1 SGHDT, CDR2 YYEEEE. CDR3 length equals 15 residues. CDR3 DNA sequence: TGTGCCAGCAGCCCCTTCCCCCAGGGGGTTGTGACCCAGTACTTC. Translation: CASSPFPQGVVTQYF.

The chain links TRBV18 to TRBJ1-5; TRBD1 matches at 10 bases. From germline, CDR1 is KGHSH and CDR2 LQKENI. J gave up 0 bases and V 3 bases, and 8 bases lay outside the gene matches. CDR3 length: 18 residues. The CDR3 here is CASSPGQGTRDSNQPQHF. The CDR3 DNA follows: TGTGCCAGCTCACCGGGACAGGGGACACGAGATAGCAATCAGCCCCAGCATTTT.

Only one count was recorded for this clone. The gene calls are TRBV19 and TRBJ2-1, with a possible D match to TRBD1 (6 bases). V shed 5 bases and J shed 5 bases, with 19 bases lying between them. The CDR3 spans 16 residues. Germline V gives CDR1 LNHDA, CDR2 SQIVND (reference sequence). The CDR3: CASSAPSGGRDNEQFF. DNA of the CDR3: TGTGCCAGTAGTGCCCCGAGTGGGGGCAGGGACAATGAGCAGTTCTTC.

This clone was observed a few times. The chain recombines TRBV7-9 with TRBJ2-1; unclear D gene. V was clipped by 2 bases and J by 8 bases, with 4 bases between them. The length of the CDR3 is 11 residues. Germline V gene sequence: CDR1 SEHNR, CDR2 FQNEAQ (reference sequence). CDR3 amino acids: CASSLSYEQFF. The CDR3 DNA reads TGTGCCAGCAGCTTAAGCTATGAGCAGTTCTTC.

This chain connects TRBV29-1 to TRBJ2-7, with 11 bases identical to TRBD2. Germline trimming cut 0 bases from V and 7 bases from J; bases unmatched to any gene: 14. Germline V gene lookup returns CDR1 SQVTM and CDR2 ANQGSEA. This CDR3 spans 17 amino acids. As DNA, the CDR3 is TGCAGCGTTGAAGACCCCGAGACTAGCGGGACCCTTGGGGAGCAGTACTTC. Amino acids: CSVEDPETSGTLGEQYF.

The CDR3 DNA follows: TGTGCCACCAGCAGAGGCGGCTTAGGGGACAGCGCTAACTATGGCTACACCTTC. Protein sequence: CATSRGGLGDSANYGYTF. The chain couples TRBV15 to TRBJ1-2, with 7 bases identical to TRBD1. This CDR3 is 18 amino acids long. Germline loops: CDR1 LNHNV, CDR2 YYDKDF (reference sequence). V lost 1 base and J lost 0; bases outside the gene matches: 11. Filled out from reference TRBV15 and TRBJ1-2, the complete variable domain reads DAMVIQNPRYQVTQFGKPVTLSCSQTLNHNVMYWYQQKSSQAPKLLFHYYDKDFNNEADTPDNFQSRRPNTSFCFLDIRSPGLGDTAMYLCATSRGGLGDSANYGYTFGSGTRLTVV.